These 11 T cell receptor beta chains originate from one sample sequenced in a study of T cells in women clearing cervical HPV infection. Sequencing used immunoSEQ multiplex PCR; TCRdb keeps in-frame clones, though not all of them. The sample has roughly 50,000 clones; the top ten hold 35%. Sample: blood buffy coat. The source is a woman between 18 and 75 years old with a cervical HPV16 infection that either progressed to CIN3+ or cleared (not recorded which).

Concerning this clone itself: The CDR3 extends 3 residues past the end of the read, so its final part is completed from the germline J gene. V gene TRBV7-3 combines with J gene TRBJ1-2, with TRBD1 identical over 11 bases. CDR3 size: 16 residues. CDR1 is SGHTA, CDR2 FQGTGA, per germline. The CDR3 sequence is CASSLTGTGGNLGYTF. CDR3 bases read: TGTGCCAGCAGCCTCACCGGGACAGGGGGAAATTTGGGC. Full variable domain (missing parts from reference TRBV7-3 and TRBJ1-2): GAGVSQTPSNKVTEKGKYVELRCDPISGHTALYWYRQSLGQGPEFLIYFQGTGAADDSGLPNDRFFAVRPEGSVSTLKIQRTERGDSAVYLCASSLTGTGGNLGYTFGSGTRLTVV.

With regard to this clone: With the read ending 3 residues before the CDR3 end, the germline J gene is used to fill in that end. The genes are TRBV7-6 and TRBJ2-3; tentative D call: TRBD1 (6 bases). V was shortened by 2 bases and J by 6 bases, with 6 bases between the two germline ends. In germline, CDR1 is SGHVS, CDR2 FNYEAQ. The CDR3 loop spans 12 amino acids. The part of the CDR3 DNA that was read is TGTGCCAGCAGCTTACAGGGGGATACG. Translation gives CASSLQGDT. The whole CDR3 reads CASSLQGDTQYF.

For this clone: The read falls 3 residues short of the CDR3 end, and the missing part is taken from the germline J gene. This rearrangement joins TRBV29-1 to TRBJ1-1; no clear D gene. This CDR3 has 12 residues. V was cut by 6 bases and J by 4 bases, with 12 bases left in between. Germline CDR1 SQVTM, CDR2 ANQGSEA. The CDR3 DNA, read in part, is TGCAGCGTGAAGGCACCCCGCACTGAA. Residues: CSVKAPRTE. The whole CDR3 protein is CSVKAPRTEAFF.

Notes on this clone: From the germline J gene comes the end of the CDR3, since the read stops 3 residues before it. The V call is TRBV19, the J call TRBJ2-2, with 11 bases lining up with TRBD1. The germline CDR1 and CDR2 sequences are LNHDA and SQIVND (reference sequence). CDR3 length: 13 amino acids. CDR3 bases read: TGTGCCACCCGGGACAGGGGGAAGGAAAAG. Translated, it gives CATRDRGKEK. In full, the CDR3 reads CATRDRGKEKLFF.

In regard to this clone: The CDR3 is cut off 3 residues early in the read; its end comes from the germline J gene. The rearrangement uses TRBV7-8 and TRBJ1-5; TRBD1 is a possible D gene (5 bases). V was cut by 1 base and J by 6 bases, with 10 bases left in between. The CDR3 contains 14 residues. Germline assignment: CDR1 SGHVS and CDR2 FQNEAQ. CDR3 DNA (partial): TGTGCCAGCAGCTTAGTCAGGGAGGGTCAGCCC. This encodes CASSLVREGQP. Given in full, the CDR3 is CASSLVREGQPQHF.

In the case of this clone: The read ends 3 residues early relative to the CDR3; the germline J gene fills the gap. The genes are TRBV20-1 and TRBJ2-3, with TRBD2 matching 9 bases. Germline V CDR1 and CDR2: DFQATT, SNEGSKA (reference sequence). The junction had 9 bases not matched to a gene; V was cut back by 6 bases and J by 5 bases. The CDR3 spans 14 residues. CDR3 sequence reads: CSASSGSGGDTQYF. The covered CDR3 bases are TGCAGTGCGAGTAGCGGGAGTGGTGGAGATACG.

About this clone itself: The sequence runs out 3 residues before the end of the CDR3; the remainder is reconstructed from the germline J gene. This chain connects TRBV7-9 to TRBJ2-2, with 7 bases identical to TRBD2. The CDR3 totals 13 residues. Germline CDR1 SEHNR, CDR2 FQNEAQ (reference sequence). The CDR3 bases that were read are TGTGCCAGCAGCACCGGGGGGAATGAAAAG. This translates into CASSTGGNEK. The entire CDR3 is CASSTGGNEKLFF.

Comments on this clone: The read falls 3 residues short of the CDR3 end, and the missing part is taken from the germline J gene. The rearrangement uses TRBV5-1 and TRBJ2-5; D gene ambiguous. V lost 0 bases to trimming and J lost 4 bases, with 10 bases between them. Looked up from germline, CDR1 is SGHRS and CDR2 is YFSETQ. This CDR3 contains 14 residues. The covered CDR3 bases are TGCGCCAGCAGCTTGGTCGGTCTTACAGAGACC. This gives the protein CASSLVGLTET. The entire CDR3 protein reads CASSLVGLTETQYF.

With respect to this clone: The CDR3 extends 3 residues past the end of the read, so its final part is completed from the germline J gene. The V call is TRBV19, the J call TRBJ1-5; maybe TRBD1 (6 bases). V was pared by 5 bases and J by 7 bases, with 21 bases between. Germline CDR1 is LNHDA and CDR2 is SQIVND (reference sequence). The CDR3 covers 16 residues. CDR3 DNA (partial): TGTGCCAGTAGTTCGGACTCCGGGACAAATCACCAGCCC. Protein product: CASSSDSGTNHQP. The entire CDR3 protein reads CASSSDSGTNHQPQHF.

A remark on this clone: The read comes to an end 3 residues before the CDR3 does, leaving the germline J gene to fill in the end. The chain employs TRBV20-1 and TRBJ1-5; D remains unclear. Between the trimmed V and J ends, which lost 1 base and 4 bases, there was a span of 8 bases. Germline values: CDR1 DFQATT, CDR2 SNEGSKA (reference sequence). The CDR3 totals 13 residues. The CDR3 sequence: CSARVAPNQPQHF. CDR3 bases read: TGCAGTGCTAGAGTGGCACCAAATCAGCCC.

Comments on this clone: The read ends 3 residues shy of where the CDR3 ends; the end is completed using the germline J gene. The V call is TRBV18, the J call TRBJ2-3, with D possibly matching TRBD1 (6 bases). Germline CDR1 and CDR2: KGHSH and LQKENI. CDR3 length: 16 residues. The V gene lost 5 bases and the J gene lost 4 bases, with 19 bases spanning the gap. The CDR3 spells CASSSPVGATPDTQYF. The covered CDR3 bases are TGTGCCAGCTCATCCCCTGTGGGGGCGACCCCAGATACG.